This T cell receptor beta chain was retrieved from a study of blood T cell repertoires in COVID-19. Turning to the study itself: Material from acute and convalescent COVID-19 was sourced from the United States, Italy and Spain.

In the case of this clone: Other DNA sequences in the same sample also yield this CDR3.

Profiling relied on immunoSEQ multiplex PCR, and the TCRdb table lists in-frame clones only, not all of them. The profile shows about 200,000 clones, around 81% of them singletons. Looked up from germline, CDR1 is MDHEN and CDR2 is SYDVKM. Trimming left V 5 bases short and J 2 bases short, with 11 bases between. This CDR3 contains 14 residues. Sequencing input: peripheral blood. The sequence was obtained from a man aged 60 to 75 with COVID-19, enrolled during active disease. V gene TRBV28 combines with J gene TRBJ2-3; D might be TRBD2 (5 bases). CDR3 protein: CASSPGLLTDTQYF. The CDR3 bases are TGTGCCAGCAGTCCAGGACTTCTCACAGATACGCAGTATTTT. Looking up the rest from reference TRBV28 and TRBJ2-3 gives the full variable domain: DVKVTQSSRYLVKRTGEKVFLECVQDMDHENMFWYRQDPGLGLRLIYFSYDVKMKEKGDIPEGYSVSREKKERFSLILESASTNQTSMYLCASSPGLLTDTQYFGPGTRLTVL.